The 30 T cell receptor beta chains in this list originate from one sample, sequenced in a study of blood T cell repertoires in COVID-19. Here immunoSEQ multiplex PCR was the method, and the copy in TCRdb shows in-frame clones only, minus some. Here the sample spans 180,000 or so clones, approximately 86% being singletons. Material for sequencing was peripheral blood. The receptors derive from a woman aged 30 to 39 with active or convalescent COVID-19.

This chain links TRBV7-9 with TRBJ1-2; the match to TRBD1 covers 9 bases. CDR1 is SEHNR and CDR2 is FQNEAQ in the germline V gene (reference sequence). CDR3 length equals 17 residues. J was trimmed by 4 bases and V by 5 bases; bases with no gene match: 14. The CDR3 here is CASSPSGQGNRGYGYTF. As DNA, the CDR3 is TGTGCCAGCAGCCCGTCGGGACAGGGAAATCGGGGCTATGGCTACACCTTC. The full variable domain, its missing parts supplied by reference TRBV7-9 and TRBJ1-2, is DTGVSQNPRHKITKRGQNVTFRCDPISEHNRLYWYRQTLGQGPEFLTYFQNEAQLEKSRLLSDRFSAERPKGSFSTLEIQRTEQGDSAMYLCASSPSGQGNRGYGYTFGSGTRLTVV.

The V and J genes are TRBV4-2 and TRBJ2-3, with 12 bases that match TRBD2. V lost 0 bases to trimming and J lost 1 base; unmatched junction nucleotides: 8. The CDR3 is 19 residues long. Germline V lookup: CDR1 LGHNA, CDR2 YNFKEQ. The CDR3: CASSQDQLGLAGGTDTQYF. Here the CDR3 DNA reads TGTGCCAGCAGCCAAGATCAATTGGGACTAGCGGGCGGCACAGATACGCAGTATTTT.

The gene calls are TRBV19 and TRBJ1-1; D not resolved. The length of the CDR3 is 15 residues. The germline V gene encodes CDR1 LNHDA and CDR2 SQIVND (reference sequence). V was pared by 7 bases and J by 1 base, with 16 bases between. Here the CDR3 DNA reads TGTGCCAGTACCCCGCCCCTAACAGAGAACACTGAAGCTTTCTTT. It translates to CASTPPLTENTEAFF.

The gene calls are TRBV6-1 and TRBJ2-7; the D gene is possibly TRBD1 (6 bases). Germline CDR1 is MNHNS and CDR2 is SASEGT. V was trimmed by 0 bases and J by 4 bases, leaving 10 bases between them. This CDR3 has 14 residues. In DNA, the CDR3 is TGTGCCAGCAGTGAAGCGGGACACCTATACGAGCAGTACTTC. Translation gives CASSEAGHLYEQYF.

The chain joins TRBV5-1 to TRBJ2-3, with D possibly TRBD2 on 6 matching bases. Per germline, CDR1 SGHRS and CDR2 YFSETQ. V was pared by 5 bases and J by 0 bases, with 16 bases between. This CDR3 is built from 16 residues. Here the CDR3 DNA reads TGCGCCAGCAGGCCCGGGGACTTCGATAGCACAGATACGCAGTATTTT. Translation gives CASRPGDFDSTDTQYF.

The gene calls are TRBV19 and TRBJ1-1, with 8 bases lining up with TRBD1. Germline CDR1 is LNHDA and CDR2 is SQIVND (reference sequence). There are 14 residues in the CDR3. Trimming at V came to 4 bases and at J to 7 bases, leaving 8 bases not matched to a gene. For the CDR3, the DNA is TGTGCCAGTAGTACAGGGGGCTGGAGCGTTGAAGCTTTCTTT. Amino acid sequence: CASSTGGWSVEAFF.

J is TRBJ2-1 and V is TRBV27, with 9 bases identical to TRBD1. Germline CDR1 is MNHEY and CDR2 is SMNVEV (reference sequence). The CDR3 sequence is 15 residues long. J lost 6 bases, V lost 2 bases, and 5 bases had no gene match. The chain's CDR3 is CASSLPGTGSNEQFF. The CDR3 DNA follows: TGTGCCAGCAGTTTACCCGGGACAGGGAGCAATGAGCAGTTCTTC.

This chain connects TRBV5-1 to TRBJ1-5; D is undetermined. V was cut by 3 bases and J by 1 base, with 11 bases left in between. Germline CDR1 reads SGHRS; CDR2 reads YFSETQ. This CDR3 is built from 15 residues. In nucleotides, the CDR3 is TGCGCCAGCAGCTCCAGTGGCGGGAGCAATCAGCCCCAGCATTTT. Amino acid sequence: CASSSSGGSNQPQHF.

The genes are TRBV9 and TRBJ2-3, with 9 bases fitting TRBD1. J lost 0 bases, V lost 3 bases, and 5 bases had no gene match. Germline assignment: CDR1 SGDLS and CDR2 YYNGEE. CDR3 length equals 16 residues. The CDR3, as DNA: TGTGCCAGCAGCGAAAGGGACAGGGTGAGCACAGATACGCAGTATTTT. Encoded protein: CASSERDRVSTDTQYF.

This clone was observed a single time. Other DNA variants within this sample encode the same CDR3. The CDR3 DNA reads as TGTGCCAGTAGGCCCGGGACAGCCTACGAGCAGTACTTC. It codes for CASRPGTAYEQYF. The chain is built from TRBV19 and TRBJ2-7; TRBD1 matches 7 bases. The trim removed 6 bases at V and 2 bases at J, leaving 4 bases unmatched. The length of the CDR3 is 13 residues. Germline CDR1 and CDR2: LNHDA and SQIVND (reference sequence).

The V and J genes are TRBV27 and TRBJ1-4; 7 bases line up with TRBD1. Germline CDR1 reads MNHEY; CDR2 reads SMNVEV (reference sequence). The CDR3 consists of 14 residues. Unmatched junction bases numbered 4, after V lost 4 bases and J lost 5 bases. CDR3 nucleotide sequence: TGTGCCAGCAGTTGGGGACAGAGAAATGAAAAACTGTTTTTT. As protein: CASSWGQRNEKLFF.

The V and J genes are TRBV4-1 and TRBJ1-5, with D maybe TRBD1 (5 bases). The CDR3 length is 15 residues. Germline V gives CDR1 MGHRA, CDR2 YSYEKL. V was shortened by 0 bases and J by 4 bases, with 10 bases between the two germline ends. CDR3 protein: CASSQDPQGNQPQHF. The DNA for the CDR3 is TGCGCCAGCAGCCAAGATCCCCAGGGAAATCAGCCCCAGCATTTT.

This clone was detected only once. In DNA form, the CDR3 reads TGTGCCTGGGGGGGAGGCAGCTACACCGGGGAGCTGTTTTTT. Protein: CAWGGGSYTGELFF. The chain recombines TRBV30 with TRBJ2-2; tentative D call: TRBD2 (6 bases). The CDR3 has 14 amino acids. V was trimmed by 5 bases and J by 3 bases, leaving 13 bases between them. In germline, CDR1 is GTSNPN, CDR2 SVGIG (reference sequence).

The rearrangement uses TRBV25-1 and TRBJ1-1; no definite D call. Trimming cost V 6 bases and J 7 bases, with 15 bases left between them. Germline V lookup: CDR1 MGHDK, CDR2 SYGVNS. The CDR3 has 13 amino acids. The CDR3 loop reads CASRLGEKSEAFF. The CDR3 DNA follows: TGTGCCAGCAGACTCGGGGAAAAAAGTGAAGCTTTCTTT. The full variable domain, with the rest looked up from reference TRBV25-1 and TRBJ1-1, is EADIYQTPRYLVIGTGKKITLECSQTMGHDKMYWYQQDPGMELHLIHYSYGVNSTEKGDLSSESTVSRIRTEHFPLTLESARPSHTSQYLCASRLGEKSEAFFGQGTRLTVV.

This clone was counted once. V gene TRBV5-1 combines with J gene TRBJ2-4; no reliable D call. CDR1 is SGHRS, CDR2 YFSETQ, per germline. The CDR3 runs to 13 residues. Between the trimmed V and J ends, which lost 2 bases and 4 bases, there was a span of 7 bases. DNA for the CDR3: TGCGCCAGCAGCTTTCCAGGTAAAAACATTCAGTACTTC. Its protein product is CASSFPGKNIQYF. Full variable domain (missing parts from reference TRBV5-1 and TRBJ2-4): KAGVTQTPRYLIKTRGQQVTLSCSPISGHRSVSWYQQTPGQGLQFLFEYFSETQRNKGNFPGRFSGRQFSNSRSEMNVSTLELGDSALYLCASSFPGKNIQYFGAGTRLSVL.

The V gene is TRBV28, the J gene TRBJ1-5; D is ambiguous. Germline V gene lookup returns CDR1 MDHEN and CDR2 SYDVKM. This CDR3 has 17 residues. Trimming left V 6 bases short and J 4 bases short, with 22 bases between. The CDR3 bases are TGTGCCAGCAGCTTTTTAACCCAGCCGGGAACTAATCAGCCCCAGCATTTT. It encodes CASSFLTQPGTNQPQHF.

The rearrangement links TRBV29-1 to TRBJ2-3; D remains unclear. This CDR3 comprises 13 residues. V lost 1 base, J lost 2 bases, and 7 bases lay in between. Germline V gene data show CDR1 as SQVTM and CDR2 as ANQGSEA. The CDR3 sequence: CSVEVQSTDTQYF. Written as DNA, the CDR3 is TGCAGCGTTGAAGTACAGTCCACAGATACGCAGTATTTT.

The genes are TRBV9 and TRBJ2-3; 7 nucleotides agree with TRBD2. The CDR3 contains 14 residues. The junction had 7 bases not matched to a gene; V was cut back by 4 bases and J by 5 bases. CDR1 is SGDLS and CDR2 is YYNGEE in the germline V gene. CDR3 DNA sequence: TGTGCCAGCAGCCAATCTCCGGGGGGAGATACGCAGTATTTT. Encoded protein: CASSQSPGGDTQYF.

The chain uses TRBV4-1 and TRBJ1-5, with D uncertain. Per germline, CDR1 MGHRA and CDR2 YSYEKL. CDR3 length: 18 residues. V was pared by 5 bases and J by 8 bases, with 28 bases between. CDR3 region: CASSFRPLSVSGGEPQHF. For the CDR3, the DNA is TGCGCCAGCAGCTTTCGCCCCTTAAGTGTTAGCGGCGGCGAGCCCCAGCATTTT.

The chain is built from TRBV28 and TRBJ1-4; tentative D call: TRBD1 (5 bases). V was trimmed by 6 bases and J by 8 bases, leaving 22 bases between them. Germline CDR1 is MDHEN and CDR2 is SYDVKM. This CDR3 region has 16 residues. The CDR3 DNA sequence: TGTGCCAGCAGGAAACTGGGAGCGGGGCCCAGGGAAAAACTGTTTTTT. Amino acids: CASRKLGAGPREKLFF.

This clone appeared once. The chain is built from TRBV18 and TRBJ2-7, with TRBD1 identical over 7 bases. CDR3 length: 15 residues. The trim removed 4 bases at V and 1 base at J, leaving 7 bases unmatched. Germline loops: CDR1 KGHSH, CDR2 LQKENI. The CDR3 sequence: CASSLQTGLSYEQYF. For the CDR3, the DNA is TGTGCCAGCTCACTACAGACAGGGCTGTCCTACGAGCAGTACTTC.

The chain combines TRBV29-1 with TRBJ2-2; 9 positions match TRBD2. V lost 5 bases to trimming and J lost 4 bases; unmatched junction nucleotides: 2. Germline V lookup: CDR1 SQVTM, CDR2 ANQGSEA. The CDR3 is 13 amino acids. CDR3 in DNA: TGCAGCGTTATGCGGGGGGGCACCGGGGAGCTGTTTTTT. Encoded protein: CSVMRGGTGELFF.

The chain carries TRBV3-1 (or the pseudogene TRBV3-2) and TRBJ2-7; TRBD2 agrees at 7 bases. The CDR3 spans 14 residues. The germline V gene has CDR1 LGHDT and CDR2 YNNKEL (reference sequence). The ends lost 3 bases at V and 2 bases at J; junction bases unmatched: 4. CDR3 DNA sequence: TGTGCCAGCAGCCATCCTGGGGGGGCCTACGAGCAGTACTTC. Amino acid sequence: CASSHPGGAYEQYF.

This clone has only one observation. The chain uses TRBV10-2 and TRBJ2-2, with D unresolved. Looked up from germline, CDR1 is WSHSY and CDR2 is SAAADI. V was clipped by 8 bases and J by 3 bases, with 7 bases between them. This CDR3 region has 12 residues. DNA for the CDR3: TGCGCCAGCGAAACAGACACCGGGGAGCTGTTTTTT. Translating gives CASETDTGELFF.

The chain recombines TRBV5-4 with TRBJ2-7; TRBD1 matches 8 bases. Germline loops: CDR1 SGHNT, CDR2 YYREEE (reference sequence). CDR3 size: 14 residues. V shed 5 bases and J 4 bases; nucleotides not matched to a gene: 8. Here the CDR3 reads CASSPGQGWYEQYF. The DNA of the CDR3 is TGTGCCAGCAGTCCAGGACAGGGATGGTACGAGCAGTACTTC.

This rearrangement joins TRBV27 to TRBJ1-2, with 8 bases fitting TRBD1. Losses at the gene ends were 0 bases for V and 4 bases for J; bases not matched to a gene: 7. Germline CDR1 MNHEY, CDR2 SMNVEV (reference sequence). This CDR3 is 16 amino acids long. CDR3 nucleotide sequence: TGTGCCAGCAGTTTATCCAGGGGGCGGGTCAGCTATGGCTACACCTTC. It codes for CASSLSRGRVSYGYTF.

This clone showed up just a few times. This chain links TRBV4-2 with TRBJ2-3; 8 bases line up with TRBD2. The CDR3 length is 17 residues. Germline lookup yields CDR1 LGHNA and CDR2 YNFKEQ. Germline trimming cut 4 bases from V and 3 bases from J; bases unmatched to any gene: 12. In nucleotides, the CDR3 is TGTGCCAGCAGCCCTCTAGTGGTACTAGCGGTAACAGATACGCAGTATTTT. Translation gives CASSPLVVLAVTDTQYF.

V and J are TRBV6-5 and TRBJ1-2; 7 bases line up with TRBD1. CDR1 and CDR2 (germline): MNHEY, SVGAGI. This CDR3 is built from 15 residues. The V and J ends lost 2 bases and 4 bases, in that order; junction bases with no gene match: 7. This CDR3 reads CASSYNPGGGYGYTF. As DNA, the CDR3 is TGTGCCAGCAGTTACAATCCAGGGGGAGGCTATGGCTACACCTTC.

This clone was detected only once. This rearrangement joins TRBV28 to TRBJ1-6, with a weak D call TRBD1 (6 bases). V lost 5 bases and J lost 8, with 19 bases in between. This CDR3 spans 16 amino acids. Per the germline V gene, CDR1 is MDHEN and CDR2 is SYDVKM. The CDR3 loop reads CASSPTGYGIYSPLHF. For the CDR3, the DNA is TGTGCCAGCAGTCCTACAGGGTATGGGATCTATTCACCCCTCCACTTT.

This rearrangement joins TRBV30 to TRBJ1-2, with TRBD1 identical over 7 bases. This CDR3 spans 12 amino acids. Germline V gives CDR1 GTSNPN, CDR2 SVGIG (reference sequence). The V gene end was trimmed by 4 bases and the J gene end by 7 bases; junction bases not matched to a gene: 6. CDR3 region: CAWTVKGAGYTF. Written as DNA, the CDR3 is TGTGCCTGGACCGTTAAGGGGGCTGGCTACACCTTC.